These 7 T cell receptor beta chains were all obtained from the same sample, sequenced in a study of blood T cell repertoires in COVID-19. Assay used: immunoSEQ multiplex PCR; TCRdb lists only in-frame clones, some missing. The repertoire includes tens of thousands of clones, 89% of them detected once, and 10% to 15% sits in the top ten. The specimen sequenced was peripheral blood. Receptors were obtained from a man between 65 and 85 years old with active or convalescent COVID-19.

Here the CDR3 DNA reads TGTGCCAGCAGCCCACACCCCACAGGGGGCCCTGAAGCTTTCTTT. It translates to CASSPHPTGGPEAFF. The rearrangement uses TRBV7-9 and TRBJ1-1, with 9 bases identical to TRBD1. CDR1 and CDR2 from the germline V gene are SEHNR and FQNEAQ (reference sequence). The CDR3 totals 15 residues. The junction had 10 bases not matched to a gene; V was cut back by 5 bases and J by 6 bases.

V gene TRBV11-2 combines with J gene TRBJ2-2, with D possibly matching TRBD2 (6 bases). There are 16 residues in the CDR3. Trimming pared 1 base from V and 1 base from J, leaving 10 bases between. The germline CDR1 and CDR2 sequences are SGHAT and FQNNGV. The CDR3 DNA follows: TGTGCCAGCAGCTTAGGGCTAGCGAAGAACACCGGGGAGCTGTTTTTT. Translating gives CASSLGLAKNTGELFF.

This chain uses TRBV12-3 or TRBV12-4 with TRBJ2-7, with D possibly matching TRBD1 (5 bases). CDR3 length equals 13 residues. V shed 8 bases and J shed 3 bases, with 14 bases lying between them. CDR3 amino acids: CASGPGHFYEQYF. DNA of the CDR3: TGTGCCAGCGGTCCAGGACACTTCTACGAGCAGTACTTC.

V usage is TRBV10-1 and J usage is TRBJ1-1, with D tentatively TRBD1 (6 bases). V lost 8 bases to trimming and J lost 4 bases, with 20 bases between them. The CDR3 is 15 amino acids. Germline-derived CDR1 and CDR2 are WNHNN and SYGVQD (reference sequence). CDR3 loop: CASPVMGGLATEAFF. The DNA for the CDR3 is TGCGCCAGCCCTGTAATGGGGGGGCTGGCCACTGAAGCTTTCTTT.

This chain links TRBV19 with TRBJ1-4; 11 bases match TRBD1. The germline V gene has CDR1 LNHDA and CDR2 SQIVND (reference sequence). V was clipped by 10 bases and J by 6 bases; unmatched bases: 10. This CDR3 is 15 amino acids long. Here the CDR3 reads CAIRTGGAVYEKLFF. The CDR3 DNA is TGTGCCATTAGGACAGGGGGCGCCGTGTATGAAAAACTGTTTTTT.

This sequence joins TRBV21-1 and TRBJ1-1; TRBD1 is the table's D call and was not checked against the DNA. TRBV21-1 corresponds to a pseudogene. The length of the CDR3 is 16 residues. CDR3 in DNA: TGTGCCAGCAGCATACCACAGGACAGACTGAACACTGAAGCTTTCTTT. Protein product: CASSIPQDRLNTEAFF.

The chain has TRBV3-1 (or the pseudogene TRBV3-2) and TRBJ2-5, with unresolved D. This CDR3 is 14 amino acids long. In germline, CDR1 is LGHDT, CDR2 YNNKEL (reference sequence). The V gene lost 4 bases and the J gene lost 1 base, with 10 bases spanning the gap. Here the CDR3 reads CASSLQRAQETQYF. The CDR3 DNA follows: TGTGCCAGCAGCCTGCAGCGAGCCCAAGAGACCCAGTACTTC.